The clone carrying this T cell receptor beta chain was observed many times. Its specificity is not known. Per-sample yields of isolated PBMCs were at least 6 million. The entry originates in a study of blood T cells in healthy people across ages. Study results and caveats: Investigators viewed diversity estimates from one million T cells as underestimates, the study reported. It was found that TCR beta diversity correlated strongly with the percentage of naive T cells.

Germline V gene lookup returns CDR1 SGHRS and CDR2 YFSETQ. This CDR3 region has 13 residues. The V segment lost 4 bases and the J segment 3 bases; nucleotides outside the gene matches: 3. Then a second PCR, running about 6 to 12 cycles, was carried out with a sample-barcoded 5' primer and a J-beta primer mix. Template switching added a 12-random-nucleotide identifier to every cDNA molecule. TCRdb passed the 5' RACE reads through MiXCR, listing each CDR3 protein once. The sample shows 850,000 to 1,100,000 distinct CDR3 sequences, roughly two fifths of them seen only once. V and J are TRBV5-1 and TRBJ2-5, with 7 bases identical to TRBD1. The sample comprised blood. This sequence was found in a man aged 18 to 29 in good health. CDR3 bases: TGCGCCAGCAGCACGGGACAGAAAGAGACCCAGTACTTC. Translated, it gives CASSTGQKETQYF.